This section outlines one TCR beta chain sequence together with its context. The record originates from a study of technical replicates of blood from a handful of donors. CDR3 size: 14 residues. The germline V gene has CDR1 SGHTA and CDR2 FQGNSA. J lost 3 bases, V lost 2 bases, and 3 bases had no gene match. Using immunoSEQ multiplex PCR, the repertoire was profiled, and TCRdb retains in-frame clones only, with some absent. This sample has 40,000 to 60,000 clones, with 90% to 95% found just once. The receptor comes from a human donor in good health. Some clones in this sample may be carry-over from other donors' samples. Sequenced: PBMCs. V gene TRBV7-2 combines with J gene TRBJ2-5; 7 bases align to TRBD1. The CDR3 coding sequence is TGTGCCAGCAGCTTATCAGGGGGTAAAGAGACCCAGTACTTC. Its translation: CASSLSGGKETQYF.